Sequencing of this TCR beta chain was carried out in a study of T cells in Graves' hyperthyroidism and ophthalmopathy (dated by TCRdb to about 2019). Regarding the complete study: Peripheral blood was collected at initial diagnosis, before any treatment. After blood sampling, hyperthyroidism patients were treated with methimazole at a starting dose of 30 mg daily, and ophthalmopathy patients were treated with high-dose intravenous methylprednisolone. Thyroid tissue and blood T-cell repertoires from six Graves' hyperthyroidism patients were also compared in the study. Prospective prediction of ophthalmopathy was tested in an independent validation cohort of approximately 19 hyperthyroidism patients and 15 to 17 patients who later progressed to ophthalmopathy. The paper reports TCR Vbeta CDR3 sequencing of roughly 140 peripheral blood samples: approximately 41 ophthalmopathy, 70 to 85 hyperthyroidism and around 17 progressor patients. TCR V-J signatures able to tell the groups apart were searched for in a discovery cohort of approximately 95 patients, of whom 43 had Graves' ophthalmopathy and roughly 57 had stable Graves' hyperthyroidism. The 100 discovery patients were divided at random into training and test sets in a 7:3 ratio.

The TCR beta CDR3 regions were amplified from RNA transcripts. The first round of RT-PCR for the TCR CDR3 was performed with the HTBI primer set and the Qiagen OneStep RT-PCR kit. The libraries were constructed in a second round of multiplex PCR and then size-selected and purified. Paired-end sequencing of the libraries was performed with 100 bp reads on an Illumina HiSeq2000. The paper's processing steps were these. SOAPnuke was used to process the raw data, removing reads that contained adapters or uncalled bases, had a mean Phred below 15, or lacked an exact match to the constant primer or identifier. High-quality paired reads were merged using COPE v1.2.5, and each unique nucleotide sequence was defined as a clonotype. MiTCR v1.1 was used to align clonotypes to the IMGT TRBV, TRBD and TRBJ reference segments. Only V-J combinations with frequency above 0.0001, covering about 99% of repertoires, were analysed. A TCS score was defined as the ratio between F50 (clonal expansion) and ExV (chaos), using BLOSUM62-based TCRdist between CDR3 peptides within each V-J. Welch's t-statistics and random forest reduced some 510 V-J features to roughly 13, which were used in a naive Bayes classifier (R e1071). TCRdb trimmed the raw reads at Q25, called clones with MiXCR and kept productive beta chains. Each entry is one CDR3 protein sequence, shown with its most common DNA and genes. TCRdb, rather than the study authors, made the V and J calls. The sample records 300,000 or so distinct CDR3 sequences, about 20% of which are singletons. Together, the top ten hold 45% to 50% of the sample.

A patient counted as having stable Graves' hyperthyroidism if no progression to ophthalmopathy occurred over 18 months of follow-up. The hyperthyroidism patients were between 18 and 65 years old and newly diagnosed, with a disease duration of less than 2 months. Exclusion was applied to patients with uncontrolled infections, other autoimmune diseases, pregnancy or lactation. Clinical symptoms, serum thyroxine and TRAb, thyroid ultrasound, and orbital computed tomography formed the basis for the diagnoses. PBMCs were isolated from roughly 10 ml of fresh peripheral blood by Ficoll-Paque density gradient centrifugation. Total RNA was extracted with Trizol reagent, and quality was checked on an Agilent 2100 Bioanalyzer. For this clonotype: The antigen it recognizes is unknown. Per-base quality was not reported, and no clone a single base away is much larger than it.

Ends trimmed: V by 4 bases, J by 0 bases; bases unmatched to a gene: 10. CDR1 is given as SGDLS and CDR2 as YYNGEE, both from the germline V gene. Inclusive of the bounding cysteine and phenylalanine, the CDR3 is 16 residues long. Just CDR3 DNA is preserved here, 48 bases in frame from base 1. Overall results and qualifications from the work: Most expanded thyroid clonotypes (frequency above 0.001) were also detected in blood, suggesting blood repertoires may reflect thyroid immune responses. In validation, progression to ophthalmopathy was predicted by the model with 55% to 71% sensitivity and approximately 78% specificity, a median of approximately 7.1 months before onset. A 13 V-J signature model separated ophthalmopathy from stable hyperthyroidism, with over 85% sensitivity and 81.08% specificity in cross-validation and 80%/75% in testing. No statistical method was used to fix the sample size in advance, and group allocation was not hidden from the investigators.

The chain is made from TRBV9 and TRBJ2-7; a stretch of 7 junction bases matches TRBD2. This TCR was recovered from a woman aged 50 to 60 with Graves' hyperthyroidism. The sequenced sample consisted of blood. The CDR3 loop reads CASSSSGRAPSYEQYF. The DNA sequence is TGTGCCAGCAGCTCGTCGGGGAGGGCCCCCTCCTACGAGCAGTACTTC. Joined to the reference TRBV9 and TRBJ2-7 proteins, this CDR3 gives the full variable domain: DSGVTQTPKHLITATGQRVTLRCSPRSGDLSVYWYQQSLDQGLQFLIQYYNGEERAKGNILERFSAQQFPDLHSELNLSSLELGDSALYFCASSSSGRAPSYEQYFGPGTRLTVT.